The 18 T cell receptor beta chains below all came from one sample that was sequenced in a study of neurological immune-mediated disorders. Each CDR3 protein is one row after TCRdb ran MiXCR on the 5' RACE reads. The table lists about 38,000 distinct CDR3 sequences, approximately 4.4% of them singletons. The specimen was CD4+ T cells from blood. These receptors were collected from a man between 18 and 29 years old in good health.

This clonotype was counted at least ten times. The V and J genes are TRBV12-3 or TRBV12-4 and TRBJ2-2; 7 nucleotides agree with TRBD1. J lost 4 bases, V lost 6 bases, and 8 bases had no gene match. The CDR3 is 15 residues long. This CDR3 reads CASRRPTGTTGELFF. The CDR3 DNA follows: TGTGCCAGCAGGCGACCGACAGGGACCACCGGGGAGCTGTTTTTT.

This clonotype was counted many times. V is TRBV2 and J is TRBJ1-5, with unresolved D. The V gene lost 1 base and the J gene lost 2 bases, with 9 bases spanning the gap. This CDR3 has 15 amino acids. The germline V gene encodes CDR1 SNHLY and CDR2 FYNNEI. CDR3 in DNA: TGTGCCAGCAGTGAAGATGGGTTCGGCAATCAGCCCCAGCATTTT. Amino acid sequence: CASSEDGFGNQPQHF. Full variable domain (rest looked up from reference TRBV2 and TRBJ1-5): EPEVTQTPSHQVTQMGQEVILRCVPISNHLYFYWYRQILGQKVEFLVSFYNNEISEKSEIFDDQFSVERPDGSNFTLKIRSTKLEDSAMYFCASSEDGFGNQPQHFGDGTRLSIL.

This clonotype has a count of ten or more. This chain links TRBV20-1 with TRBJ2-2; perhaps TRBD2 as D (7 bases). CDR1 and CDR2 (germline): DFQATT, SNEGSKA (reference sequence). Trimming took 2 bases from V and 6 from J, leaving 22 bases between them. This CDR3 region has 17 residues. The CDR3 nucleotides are TGCAGTGCTAGACCGCGTATTGGGGGGGGCCTCGCCGGGGAGCTGTTTTTT. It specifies CSARPRIGGGLAGELFF.

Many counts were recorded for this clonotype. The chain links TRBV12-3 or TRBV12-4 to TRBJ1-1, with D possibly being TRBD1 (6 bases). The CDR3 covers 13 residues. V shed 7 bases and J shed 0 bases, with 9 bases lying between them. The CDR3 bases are TGTGCCAGCACCGGACAGATGAACACTGAAGCTTTCTTT. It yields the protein CASTGQMNTEAFF.

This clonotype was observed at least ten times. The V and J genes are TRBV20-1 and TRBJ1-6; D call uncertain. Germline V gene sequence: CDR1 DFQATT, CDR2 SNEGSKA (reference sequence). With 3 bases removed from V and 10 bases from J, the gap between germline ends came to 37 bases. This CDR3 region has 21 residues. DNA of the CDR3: TGCAGTGCTAGTTCCTCCTTGCCCCTCAAACAGACGCGGTGGGAAAGATCACCCCTCCACTTT. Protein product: CSASSSLPLKQTRWERSPLHF.

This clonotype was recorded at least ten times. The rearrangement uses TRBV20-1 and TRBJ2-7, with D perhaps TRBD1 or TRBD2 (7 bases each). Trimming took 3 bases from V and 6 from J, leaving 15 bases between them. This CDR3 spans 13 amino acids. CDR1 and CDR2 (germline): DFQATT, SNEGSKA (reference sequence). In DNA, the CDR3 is TGCAGTGCTAGTAGGGGCAGGGGGGGCGAGCAGTACTTC. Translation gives CSASRGRGGEQYF.

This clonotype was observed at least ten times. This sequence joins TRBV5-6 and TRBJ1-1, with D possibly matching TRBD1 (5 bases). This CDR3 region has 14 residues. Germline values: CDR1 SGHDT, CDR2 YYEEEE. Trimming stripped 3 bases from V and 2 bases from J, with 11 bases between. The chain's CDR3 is CASSYDRGNTEAFF. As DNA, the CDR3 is TGTGCCAGCAGCTACGACAGAGGTAACACTGAAGCTTTCTTT.

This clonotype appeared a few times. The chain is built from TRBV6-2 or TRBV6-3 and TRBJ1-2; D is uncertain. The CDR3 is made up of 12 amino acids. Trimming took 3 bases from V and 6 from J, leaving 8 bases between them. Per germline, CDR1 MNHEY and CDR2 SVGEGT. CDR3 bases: TGTGCCAGCAGTTATTCAGCCGATGGCTACACCTTC. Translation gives CASSYSADGYTF.

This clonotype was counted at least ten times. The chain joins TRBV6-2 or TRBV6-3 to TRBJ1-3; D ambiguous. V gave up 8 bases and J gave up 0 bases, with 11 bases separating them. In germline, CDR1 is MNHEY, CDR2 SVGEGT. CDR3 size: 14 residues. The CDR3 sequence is CASSVSNSGNTIYF. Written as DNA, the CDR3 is TGTGCCAGCTCGGTGAGCAACTCTGGAAACACCATATATTTT.

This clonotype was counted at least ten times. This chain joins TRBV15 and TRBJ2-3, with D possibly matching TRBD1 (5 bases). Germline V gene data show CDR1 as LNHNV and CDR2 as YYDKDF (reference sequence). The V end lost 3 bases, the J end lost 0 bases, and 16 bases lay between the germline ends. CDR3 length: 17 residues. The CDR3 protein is CATSSLPGMGSTDTQYF. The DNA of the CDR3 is TGTGCCACCAGCAGCCTCCCAGGGATGGGGAGCACAGATACGCAGTATTTT.

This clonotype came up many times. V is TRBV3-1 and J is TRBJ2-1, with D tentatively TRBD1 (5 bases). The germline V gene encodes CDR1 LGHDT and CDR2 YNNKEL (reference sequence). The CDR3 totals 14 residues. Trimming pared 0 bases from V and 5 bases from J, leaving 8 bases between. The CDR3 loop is CASSQERQNNEQFF. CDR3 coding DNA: TGTGCCAGCAGCCAAGAGCGACAGAACAATGAGCAGTTCTTC.

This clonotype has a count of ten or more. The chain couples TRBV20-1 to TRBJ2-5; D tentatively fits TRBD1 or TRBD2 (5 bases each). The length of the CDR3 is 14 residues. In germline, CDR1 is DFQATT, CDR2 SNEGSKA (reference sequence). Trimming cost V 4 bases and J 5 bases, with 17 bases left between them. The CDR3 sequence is CSATRDLSVETQYF. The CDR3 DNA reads TGCAGTGCTACCCGGGACCTTTCTGTGGAGACCCAGTACTTC.

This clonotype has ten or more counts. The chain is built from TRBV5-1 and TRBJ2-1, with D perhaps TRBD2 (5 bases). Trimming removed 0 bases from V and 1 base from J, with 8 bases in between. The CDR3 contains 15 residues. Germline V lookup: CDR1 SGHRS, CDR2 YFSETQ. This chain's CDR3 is CASSLEGSSYNEQFF. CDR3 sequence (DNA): TGCGCCAGCAGCTTGGAAGGGAGTTCCTACAATGAGCAGTTCTTC.

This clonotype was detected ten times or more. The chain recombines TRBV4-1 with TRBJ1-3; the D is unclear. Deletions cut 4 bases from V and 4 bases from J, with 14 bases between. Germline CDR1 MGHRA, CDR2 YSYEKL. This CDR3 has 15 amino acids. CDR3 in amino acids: CASSLFAGIGNTIYF. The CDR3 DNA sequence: TGCGCCAGCAGCCTCTTCGCGGGGATCGGAAACACCATATATTTT.

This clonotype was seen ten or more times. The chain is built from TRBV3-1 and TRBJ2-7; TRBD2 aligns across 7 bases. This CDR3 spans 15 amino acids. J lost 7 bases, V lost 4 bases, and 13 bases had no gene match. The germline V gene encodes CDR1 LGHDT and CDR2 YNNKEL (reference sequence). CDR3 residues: CASSPEGLAVREQYF. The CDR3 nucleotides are TGTGCCAGCAGCCCCGAGGGGCTAGCGGTTCGGGAGCAGTACTTC.

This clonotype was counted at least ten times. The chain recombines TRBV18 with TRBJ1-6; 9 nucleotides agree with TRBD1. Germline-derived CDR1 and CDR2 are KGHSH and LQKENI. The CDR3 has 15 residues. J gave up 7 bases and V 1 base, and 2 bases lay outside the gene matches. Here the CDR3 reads CASSPRDRGNSPLHF. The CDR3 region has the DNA TGTGCCAGCTCACCACGCGACAGGGGGAATTCACCCCTCCACTTT.

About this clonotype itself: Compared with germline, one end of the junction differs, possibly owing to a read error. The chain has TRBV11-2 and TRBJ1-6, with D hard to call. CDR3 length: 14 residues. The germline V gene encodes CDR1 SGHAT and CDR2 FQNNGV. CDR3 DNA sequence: TGCGCCAGCAGCCTCCAGGCGGTTAATTCACCCCTCCACTTT. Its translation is CASSLQAVNSPLHF.

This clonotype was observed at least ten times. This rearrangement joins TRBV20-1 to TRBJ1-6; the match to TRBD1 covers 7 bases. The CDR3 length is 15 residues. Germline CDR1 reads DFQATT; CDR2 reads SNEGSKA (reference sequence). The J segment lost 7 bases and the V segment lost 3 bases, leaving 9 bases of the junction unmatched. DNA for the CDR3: TGCAGTGCTAGCGTCGGGGACAGCACAAATTCACCCCTCCACTTT. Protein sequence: CSASVGDSTNSPLHF.